Listed here are 20 T cell receptor beta chains from one sample, sequenced in a study of blood T cell repertoires in COVID-19 (TCRdb year 2020). The library was made by the immunoSEQ multiplex PCR assay. TCRdb carries this immuneACCESS record with in-frame sequences only. Its versions omit some clonotypes, under half of them owing to an unresolved V gene in the studies checked, with the rest unexplained. The sample table holds about 210,000 clones, of which 65% to 85% were seen once. 8% to 10% of the sample comes from the top ten. Sequencing input: peripheral blood. The receptors were gathered from a woman aged 45-65 years with acute or convalescent COVID-19.

This clone was counted a few times. V and J are TRBV7-8 and TRBJ2-1; 8 nucleotides align to TRBD1. CDR1 is SGHVS and CDR2 is FQNEAQ in the germline V gene. This CDR3 has 16 residues. Trimming at V came to 1 base and at J to 3 bases, leaving 5 bases not matched to a gene. CDR3 in amino acids: CASSLGTGSGYNEQFF. CDR3 DNA sequence: TGTGCCAGCAGCTTAGGGACAGGGTCGGGCTACAATGAGCAGTTCTTC.

The chain employs TRBV15 and TRBJ1-1; TRBD1 aligns across 7 bases. V shed 0 bases and J 6 bases; nucleotides not matched to a gene: 4. The CDR3 is made up of 14 amino acids. Germline V gives CDR1 LNHNV, CDR2 YYDKDF (reference sequence). CDR3 DNA: TGTGCCACCAGCAGAGATACGGGGACAGCTGAAGCTTTCTTT. The encoded protein is CATSRDTGTAEAFF. Full variable domain (missing parts from reference TRBV15 and TRBJ1-1): DAMVIQNPRYQVTQFGKPVTLSCSQTLNHNVMYWYQQKSSQAPKLLFHYYDKDFNNEADTPDNFQSRRPNTSFCFLDIRSPGLGDTAMYLCATSRDTGTAEAFFGQGTRLTVV.

This clone was seen a handful of times. J is TRBJ2-1 and V is TRBV25-1; 7 bases agree with TRBD2. Germline V CDR1 and CDR2: MGHDK, SYGVNS. The J segment lost 8 bases and the V segment lost 9 bases, leaving 10 bases of the junction unmatched. The CDR3 runs to 13 residues. DNA of the CDR3: TGTGCCAGTGCTGGGGCGGGAGTAGATGAGCAGTTCTTC. It encodes CASAGAGVDEQFF.

The V call is TRBV9, the J call TRBJ2-5; TRBD2 aligns across 7 bases. Germline CDR1 reads SGDLS; CDR2 reads YYNGEE. This CDR3 contains 15 residues. V gave up 3 bases and J gave up 4 bases; unmatched junction bases: 9. This CDR3 reads CASSADGGGRETQYF. The CDR3 nucleotides are TGTGCCAGCAGCGCCGACGGGGGAGGGAGAGAGACCCAGTACTTC.

This chain connects TRBV5-1 to TRBJ1-1; 8 bases fit TRBD1. The CDR3 is 17 amino acids. Germline V gene sequence: CDR1 SGHRS, CDR2 YFSETQ. V shed 4 bases and J 0 bases; nucleotides not matched to a gene: 11. CDR3 bases: TGCGCCAGCAGCCCCCAAAGGACAGGGACCATGAACACTGAAGCTTTCTTT. This gives the protein CASSPQRTGTMNTEAFF.

The chain is built from TRBV7-3 and TRBJ2-2; the D is unclear. Germline CDR1 SGHTA, CDR2 FQGTGA. Trimming stripped 1 base from V and 6 bases from J, with 3 bases between. The CDR3 sequence is 12 residues long. DNA of the CDR3: TGTGCCAGCAGCTTAATCTCCGGGGAGCTGTTTTTT. It translates to CASSLISGELFF.

The chain couples TRBV14 to TRBJ2-1, with D tentatively TRBD1 (6 bases). This CDR3 is 13 amino acids long. From germline, CDR1 is SGHDN and CDR2 FVKESK. V was cut by 4 bases and J by 7 bases, with 11 bases left in between. The CDR3 spells CASSRGQYNEQFF. The CDR3 region has the DNA TGTGCCAGCAGCCGGGGACAATATAATGAGCAGTTCTTC.

The rearrangement uses TRBV29-1 and TRBJ2-7; weak D call: TRBD1 (7 bases). The germline CDR1 and CDR2 sequences are SQVTM and ANQGSEA. This CDR3 has 11 residues. V was cut by 6 bases and J by 8 bases, with 14 bases left in between. CDR3 residues: CSVGGDRQQYF. The DNA of the CDR3 is TGCAGCGTCGGAGGGGACAGACAGCAGTACTTC.

The chain carries TRBV7-8 and TRBJ1-3, with 9 bases aligning to TRBD1. Germline-derived CDR1 and CDR2 are SGHVS and FQNEAQ. This CDR3 is 18 amino acids long. With 4 bases clipped from V and 0 bases from J, the junction kept 10 bases outside the gene matches. The CDR3 loop is CASSSSGTGTFSGNTIYF. The CDR3 DNA is TGTGCCAGCAGCTCATCCGGGACAGGGACCTTCTCTGGAAACACCATATATTTT.

The chain recombines TRBV5-6 with TRBJ2-2; 10 bases are a match to TRBD2. Per germline, CDR1 SGHDT and CDR2 YYEEEE. CDR3 length: 17 amino acids. With 4 bases clipped from V and 2 bases from J, the junction kept 8 bases outside the gene matches. CDR3 DNA: TGTGCCAGCAGCCCTTCCCTAGCGGGAGTCAACACCGGGGAGCTGTTTTTT. Its protein product is CASSPSLAGVNTGELFF.

The genes are TRBV10-3 and TRBJ2-1; 10 bases are shared with TRBD2. In germline, CDR1 is ENHRY, CDR2 SYGVKD. Losses at the gene ends were 10 bases for V and 5 bases for J; bases not matched to a gene: 11. This CDR3 has 15 amino acids. The CDR3 here is CATQPTSGVDNEQFF. CDR3 DNA: TGTGCCACCCAGCCCACTAGCGGGGTAGACAATGAGCAGTTCTTC.

The rearrangement links TRBV27 to TRBJ2-1; 12 nucleotides match TRBD2. This CDR3 comprises 18 residues. Germline V gene sequence: CDR1 MNHEY, CDR2 SMNVEV (reference sequence). With 0 bases clipped from V and 4 bases from J, the junction kept 7 bases outside the gene matches. The CDR3 nucleotides read TGTGCCAGCAGTTTATCCCATCGACTAGCGGGAGTATACAATGAGCAGTTCTTC. Its translation: CASSLSHRLAGVYNEQFF.

This clone was found once. The chain recombines TRBV24-1 with TRBJ2-3; the match to TRBD2 covers 7 bases. Per germline, CDR1 KGHDR and CDR2 SFDVKD. Trimming removed 4 bases from V and 5 bases from J; junction bases left unmatched: 11. The CDR3 extends over 16 amino acids. The DNA for the CDR3 is TGTGCCACCAGTGACCCTAGCGGCTGGAGAGAAGATACGCAGTATTTT. Amino acid sequence: CATSDPSGWREDTQYF.

This clone was counted a single time. V usage is TRBV12-5 and J usage is TRBJ2-1; the match to TRBD2 covers 13 bases. The CDR3 length is 16 residues. CDR1 is LGHNT and CDR2 is FRNRAP in the germline V gene. Germline trimming cut 5 bases from V and 7 bases from J; bases unmatched to any gene: 8. The CDR3 protein is CASGTTSGGVWNEQFF. CDR3 nucleotide sequence: TGTGCTAGTGGTACTACTAGCGGGGGGGTCTGGAATGAGCAGTTCTTC.

This chain joins TRBV7-2 and TRBJ1-2; D unresolved. Germline V gives CDR1 SGHTA, CDR2 FQGNSA. The V gene lost 5 bases and the J gene lost 6 bases, with 16 bases spanning the gap. This CDR3 is built from 14 residues. The CDR3 is CASSPRVYSDGYTF. The CDR3 DNA reads as TGTGCCAGCAGCCCTAGAGTATACTCGGATGGCTACACCTTC.

This chain links TRBV6-6 with TRBJ1-2; 8 bases line up with TRBD1. Germline V CDR1 and CDR2: MNHNY, SVGAGI (reference sequence). The junction had 11 bases not matched to a gene; V was cut back by 7 bases and J by 7 bases. This CDR3 has 14 amino acids. CDR3 protein: CASTLPQGAGGYTF. The CDR3 DNA follows: TGTGCCAGCACCCTTCCCCAGGGGGCAGGTGGCTACACCTTC.

CDR3 DNA: TGTGCCAGCAGCCCAGACAGGTGGAGCTCCTACGAGCAGTACTTC. Protein sequence: CASSPDRWSSYEQYF. V gene TRBV7-2 combines with J gene TRBJ2-7; a weak D match, TRBD1 (6 bases). This CDR3 is 15 amino acids long. Germline loops: CDR1 SGHTA, CDR2 FQGNSA. The V end was cut by 5 bases, the J end by 0 bases, with 14 bases between.

The chain has TRBV6-4 and TRBJ1-5, with D perhaps matching TRBD1 (5 bases). This CDR3 is 17 amino acids long. CDR1 and CDR2 (germline): MRHNA, SNTAGT. V lost 0 bases and J 8 bases, leaving 20 bases between the germline ends. In DNA, the CDR3 is TGTGCCAGCAGTGACTCCCCCCGGGGGGTTCGGGAGGAGCCCCAGCATTTT. It codes for CASSDSPRGVREEPQHF.

J is TRBJ1-2 and V is TRBV15; D possibly corresponds to TRBD1 (5 bases). This CDR3 has 14 amino acids. With 0 bases removed from V and 2 bases from J, the gap between germline ends came to 7 bases. CDR1 is LNHNV, CDR2 YYDKDF, per germline (reference sequence). The CDR3 nucleotides read TGTGCCACCAGCAGAGATCGACAGAACTATGGCTACACCTTC. It translates to CATSRDRQNYGYTF.

The chain employs TRBV4-2 and TRBJ2-5; TRBD2 agrees at 9 bases. This CDR3 region has 20 residues. Germline V gene data show CDR1 as LGHNA and CDR2 as YNFKEQ. After removal of 0 bases from V and 5 bases from J, the junction contained 19 bases not matched to a gene. The CDR3 sequence is CASSQDLSPGMGGRGETQYF. The CDR3 DNA sequence: TGTGCCAGCAGCCAAGATCTTTCCCCGGGAATGGGCGGGAGGGGGGAGACCCAGTACTTC.